This TCR beta chain stems from a study of blood T cell repertoires in COVID-19. Study-wide background: Nucleic acid was either cDNA or gDNA, and it came from T cells, B-cell-depleted T cells, or PBMCs.

J lost 5 bases, V lost 3 bases, and 4 bases had no gene match. Germline loops: CDR1 LGHNA, CDR2 YNFKEQ. The CDR3 contains 14 residues. The sample holds one count of this clone. Authors' methods: Reference gene primer amplification yielded estimated nucleated cell counts. Sequencing used immunoSEQ multiplex PCR; TCRdb keeps in-frame clones, though not all of them. For V, J and clone size, that table is used; D and trimming come from the DNA. The repertoire holds approximately 92,000 clones, with around 83% as singletons. The TCR was taken from a woman in her fifties or sixties in a cohort sampled during active or convalescent COVID-19. V gene TRBV4-2 combines with J gene TRBJ2-1; 7 nucleotides align to TRBD2. What was sequenced was peripheral blood. CDR3 protein: CASSHGSGDNEQFF. The CDR3 DNA follows: TGTGCCAGCAGCCATGGAAGCGGGGACAATGAGCAGTTCTTC.